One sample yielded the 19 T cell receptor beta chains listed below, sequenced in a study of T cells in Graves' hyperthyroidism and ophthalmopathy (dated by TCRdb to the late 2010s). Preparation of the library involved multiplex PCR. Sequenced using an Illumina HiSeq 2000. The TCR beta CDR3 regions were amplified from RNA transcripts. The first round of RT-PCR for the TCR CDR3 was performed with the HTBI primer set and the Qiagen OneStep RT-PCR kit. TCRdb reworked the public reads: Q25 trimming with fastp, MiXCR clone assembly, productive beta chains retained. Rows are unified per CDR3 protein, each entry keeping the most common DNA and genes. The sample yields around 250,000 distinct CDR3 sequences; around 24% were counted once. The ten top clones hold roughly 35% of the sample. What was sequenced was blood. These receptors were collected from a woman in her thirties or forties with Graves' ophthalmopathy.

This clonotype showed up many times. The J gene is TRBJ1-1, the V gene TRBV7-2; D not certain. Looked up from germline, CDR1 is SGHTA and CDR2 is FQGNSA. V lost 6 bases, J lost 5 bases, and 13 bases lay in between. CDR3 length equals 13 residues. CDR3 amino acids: CASSSQLRTEAFF. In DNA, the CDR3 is TGTGCCAGCAGTTCTCAGTTGCGGACTGAAGCTTTCTTT. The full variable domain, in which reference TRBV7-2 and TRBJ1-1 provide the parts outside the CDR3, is GAGVSQSPSNKVTEKGKDVELRCDPISGHTALYWYRQSLGQGLEFLIYFQGNSAPDKSGLPSDRFSAERTGGSVSTLTIQRTQQEDSAVYLCASSSQLRTEAFFGQGTRLTVV.

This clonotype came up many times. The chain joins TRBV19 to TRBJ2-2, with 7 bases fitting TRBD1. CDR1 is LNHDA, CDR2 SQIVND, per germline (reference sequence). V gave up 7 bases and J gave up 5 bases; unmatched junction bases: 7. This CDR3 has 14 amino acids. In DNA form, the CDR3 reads TGTGCCAGTAAAAAATTACAGGGGACCGGGGAGCTGTTTTTT. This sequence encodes CASKKLQGTGELFF.

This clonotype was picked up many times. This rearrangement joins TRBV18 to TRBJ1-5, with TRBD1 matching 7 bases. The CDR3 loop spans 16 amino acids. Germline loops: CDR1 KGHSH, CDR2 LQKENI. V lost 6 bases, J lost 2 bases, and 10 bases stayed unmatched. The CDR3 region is CASSADRAEGNQPQHF. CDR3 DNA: TGTGCCAGCTCCGCCGACAGGGCGGAGGGCAATCAGCCCCAGCATTTT. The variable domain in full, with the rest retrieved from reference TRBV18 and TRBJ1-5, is NAGVMQNPRHLVRRRGQEARLRCSPMKGHSHVYWYRQLPEEGLKFMVYLQKENIIDESGMPKERFSAEFPKEGPSILRIQQVVRGDSAAYFCASSADRAEGNQPQHFGDGTRLSIL.

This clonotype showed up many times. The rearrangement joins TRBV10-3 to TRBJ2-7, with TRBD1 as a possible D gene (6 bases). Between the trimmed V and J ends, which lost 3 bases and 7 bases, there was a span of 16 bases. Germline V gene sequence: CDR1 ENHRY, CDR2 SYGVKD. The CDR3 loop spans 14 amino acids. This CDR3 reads CAISEGGSLIEQYF. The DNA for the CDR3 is TGTGCCATCAGTGAAGGGGGTTCCCTAATTGAGCAGTACTTC.

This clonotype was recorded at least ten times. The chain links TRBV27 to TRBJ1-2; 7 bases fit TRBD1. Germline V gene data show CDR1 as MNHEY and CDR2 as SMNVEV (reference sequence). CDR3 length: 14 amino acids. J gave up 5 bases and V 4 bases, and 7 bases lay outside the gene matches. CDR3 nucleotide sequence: TGTGCCAGCAGTTACAGGGGACAAGAGTATGGCTACACCTTC. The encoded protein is CASSYRGQEYGYTF.

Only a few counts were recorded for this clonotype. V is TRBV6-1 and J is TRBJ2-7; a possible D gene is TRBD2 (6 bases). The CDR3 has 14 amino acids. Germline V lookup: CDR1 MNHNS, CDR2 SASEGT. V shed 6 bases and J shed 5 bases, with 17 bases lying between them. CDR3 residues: CASSPRMGGDEQYF. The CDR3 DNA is TGTGCCAGCAGCCCTCGGATGGGCGGGGACGAGCAGTACTTC.

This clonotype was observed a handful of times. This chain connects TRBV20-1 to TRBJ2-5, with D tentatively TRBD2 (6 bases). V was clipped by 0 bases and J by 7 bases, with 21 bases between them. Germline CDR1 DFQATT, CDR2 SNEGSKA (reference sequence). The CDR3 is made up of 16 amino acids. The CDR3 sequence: CSAREPGGTVQRTQYF. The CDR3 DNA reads TGCAGTGCTAGAGAGCCCGGGGGAACAGTCCAAAGGACCCAGTACTTC.

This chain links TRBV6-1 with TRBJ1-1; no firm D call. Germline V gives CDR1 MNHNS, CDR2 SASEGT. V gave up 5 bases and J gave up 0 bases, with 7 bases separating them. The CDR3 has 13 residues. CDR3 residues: CASSRSMNTEAFF. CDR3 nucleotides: TGTGCCAGCAGTCGTTCAATGAACACTGAAGCTTTCTTT.

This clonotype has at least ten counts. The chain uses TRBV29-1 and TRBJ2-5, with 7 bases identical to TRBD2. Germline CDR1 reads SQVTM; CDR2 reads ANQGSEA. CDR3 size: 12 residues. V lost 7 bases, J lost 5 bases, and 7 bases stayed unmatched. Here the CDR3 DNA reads TGCAGCGACTCGGACGGGGGGGAGACCCAGTACTTC. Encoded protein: CSDSDGGETQYF.

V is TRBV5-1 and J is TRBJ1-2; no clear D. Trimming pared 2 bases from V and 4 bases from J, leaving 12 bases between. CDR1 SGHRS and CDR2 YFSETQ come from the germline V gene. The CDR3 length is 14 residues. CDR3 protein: CASSFGEGRYGYTF. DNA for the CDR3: TGCGCCAGCAGCTTCGGGGAAGGACGCTATGGCTACACCTTC. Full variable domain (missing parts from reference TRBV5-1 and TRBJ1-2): KAGVTQTPRYLIKTRGQQVTLSCSPISGHRSVSWYQQTPGQGLQFLFEYFSETQRNKGNFPGRFSGRQFSNSRSEMNVSTLELGDSALYLCASSFGEGRYGYTFGSGTRLTVV.

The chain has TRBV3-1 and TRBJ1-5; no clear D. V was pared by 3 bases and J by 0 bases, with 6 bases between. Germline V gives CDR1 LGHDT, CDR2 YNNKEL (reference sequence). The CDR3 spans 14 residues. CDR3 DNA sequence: TGTGCCAGCAGCCAGGAGAGTAGCAATCAGCCCCAGCATTTT. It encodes CASSQESSNQPQHF.

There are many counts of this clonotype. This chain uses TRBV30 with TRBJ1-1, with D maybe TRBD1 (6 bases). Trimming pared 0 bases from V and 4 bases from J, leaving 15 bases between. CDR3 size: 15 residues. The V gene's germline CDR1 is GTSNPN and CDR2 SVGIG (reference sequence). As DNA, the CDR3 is TGTGCCTGGAGTGTAATGCAGGGGCGCCGCACTGAAGCTTTCTTT. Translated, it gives CAWSVMQGRRTEAFF.

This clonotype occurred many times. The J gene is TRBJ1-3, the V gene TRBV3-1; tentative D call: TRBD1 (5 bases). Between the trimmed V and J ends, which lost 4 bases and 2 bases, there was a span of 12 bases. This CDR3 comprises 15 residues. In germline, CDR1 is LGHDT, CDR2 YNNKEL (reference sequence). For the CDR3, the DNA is TGTGCCAGCAGCCCCAACGTAGGGGCTGGAAACACCATATATTTT. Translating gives CASSPNVGAGNTIYF.

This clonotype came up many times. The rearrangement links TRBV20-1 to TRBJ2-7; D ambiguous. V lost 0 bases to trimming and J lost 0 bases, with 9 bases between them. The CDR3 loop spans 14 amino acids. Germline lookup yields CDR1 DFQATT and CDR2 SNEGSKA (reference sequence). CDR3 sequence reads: CSAREMTDSYEQYF. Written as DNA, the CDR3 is TGCAGTGCTAGAGAGATGACGGACTCCTACGAGCAGTACTTC.

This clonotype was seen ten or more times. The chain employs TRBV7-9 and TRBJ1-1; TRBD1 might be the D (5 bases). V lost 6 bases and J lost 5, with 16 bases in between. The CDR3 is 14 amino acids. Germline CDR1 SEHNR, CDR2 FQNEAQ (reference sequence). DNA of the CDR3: TGTGCCAGCAGTTCGGACACCTTGAGGACTGAAGCTTTCTTT. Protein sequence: CASSSDTLRTEAFF. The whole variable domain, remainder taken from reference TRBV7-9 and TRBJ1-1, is DTGVSQNPRHKITKRGQNVTFRCDPISEHNRLYWYRQTLGQGPEFLTYFQNEAQLEKSRLLSDRFSAERPKGSFSTLEIQRTEQGDSAMYLCASSSDTLRTEAFFGQGTRLTVV.

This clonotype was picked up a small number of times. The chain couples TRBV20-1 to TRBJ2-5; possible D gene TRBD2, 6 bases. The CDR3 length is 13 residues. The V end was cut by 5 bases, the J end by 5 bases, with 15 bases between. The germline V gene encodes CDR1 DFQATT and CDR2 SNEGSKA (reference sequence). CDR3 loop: CSAPGSRRETQYF. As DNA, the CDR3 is TGCAGTGCTCCCGGGAGTCGTAGGGAGACCCAGTACTTC.

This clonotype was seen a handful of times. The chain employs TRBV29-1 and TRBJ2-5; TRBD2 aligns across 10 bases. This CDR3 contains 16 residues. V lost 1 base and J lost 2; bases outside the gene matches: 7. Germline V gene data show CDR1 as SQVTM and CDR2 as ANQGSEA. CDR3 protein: CSVEAGGLATQETQYF. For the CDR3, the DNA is TGCAGCGTTGAAGCGGGGGGACTAGCGACACAAGAGACCCAGTACTTC.

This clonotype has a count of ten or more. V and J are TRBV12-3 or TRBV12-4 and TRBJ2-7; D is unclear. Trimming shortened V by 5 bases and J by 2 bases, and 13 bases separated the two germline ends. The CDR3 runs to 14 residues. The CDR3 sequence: CASSHYTETYEQYF. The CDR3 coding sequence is TGTGCCAGCAGTCATTATACAGAGACCTACGAGCAGTACTTC.

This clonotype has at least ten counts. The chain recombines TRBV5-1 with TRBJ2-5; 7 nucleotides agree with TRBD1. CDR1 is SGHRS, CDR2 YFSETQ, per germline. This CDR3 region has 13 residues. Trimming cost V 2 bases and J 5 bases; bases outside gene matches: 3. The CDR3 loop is CASSLQGLETQYF. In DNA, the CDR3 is TGCGCCAGCAGCTTACAGGGGCTGGAGACCCAGTACTTC.